Below are 13 T cell receptor beta chains sequenced from a single sample in a study of blood T cells in healthy people across ages. Alongside a J-beta primer mix, a sample-barcoded 5' primer served in a second PCR lasting roughly 7 to 12 cycles. TCRdb independently ran MiXCR on the 5' RACE reads; one entry per CDR3 protein. Of nearly 800,000 distinct CDR3 sequences listed, more than 50% are singletons. The sequencing input was blood. The receptors were gathered from a man aged 35-49 years in good health.

The gene calls are TRBV28 and TRBJ1-1; D gene unclear. The CDR3 consists of 12 residues. The V end was cut by 3 bases, the J end by 4 bases, with 6 bases between. CDR1 and CDR2 (germline): MDHEN, SYDVKM. In nucleotides, the CDR3 is TGTGCCAGCAGTTTCTCGAGCACTGAAGCTTTCTTT. This encodes CASSFSSTEAFF. Supplemented by reference TRBV28 and TRBJ1-1, the full variable domain reads DVKVTQSSRYLVKRTGEKVFLECVQDMDHENMFWYRQDPGLGLRLIYFSYDVKMKEKGDIPEGYSVSREKKERFSLILESASTNQTSMYLCASSFSSTEAFFGQGTRLTVV.

In its sample, this clonotype was seen a few times. V is TRBV25-1 and J is TRBJ1-2; tentative D call: TRBD1 (6 bases). V was pared by 6 bases and J by 3 bases, with 11 bases between. CDR3 length: 13 amino acids. Per germline, CDR1 MGHDK and CDR2 SYGVNS. CDR3 sequence reads: CASRGGKDYGYTF. Here the CDR3 DNA reads TGTGCCAGCAGGGGGGGCAAAGACTATGGCTACACCTTC.

The chain uses TRBV7-2 and TRBJ2-5; 10 nucleotides match TRBD2. Germline V lookup: CDR1 SGHTA, CDR2 FQGNSA. The CDR3 is 15 residues long. V shed 4 bases and J 4 bases; nucleotides not matched to a gene: 6. The CDR3 DNA reads TGTGCCAGCAGCTCCGAGCGGGGGGGGGTAGAGACCCAGTACTTC. Protein product: CASSSERGGVETQYF.

The CDR3 reads CASSFSLTVAVHNEQFF. As DNA, the CDR3 is TGTGCCAGCAGTTTCTCCCTAACGGTTGCGGTACACAATGAGCAGTTCTTC. This rearrangement joins TRBV12-3 or TRBV12-4 to TRBJ2-1; D is unresolved. Between the trimmed V and J ends, which lost 3 bases and 5 bases, there was a span of 20 bases. The CDR3 spans 17 residues.

The rearrangement links TRBV20-1 to TRBJ2-3; 9 positions agree with TRBD2. Per the germline V gene, CDR1 is DFQATT and CDR2 is SNEGSKA (reference sequence). The CDR3 extends over 15 amino acids. V was clipped by 0 bases and J by 4 bases; unmatched bases: 5. The CDR3 spells CSARDQQREADTQYF. In nucleotides, the CDR3 is TGCAGTGCTAGAGATCAGCAGCGGGAGGCAGATACGCAGTATTTT.

The CDR3 sequence is CASSPTGQNYGYTF. The CDR3 coding sequence is TGTGCCAGCAGCCCAACGGGACAGAACTATGGCTACACCTTC. V gene TRBV7-8 combines with J gene TRBJ1-2; 7 positions agree with TRBD1. The CDR3 contains 14 residues. The trim removed 5 bases at V and 2 bases at J, leaving 5 bases unmatched. Per the germline V gene, CDR1 is SGHVS and CDR2 is FQNEAQ.

This chain's CDR3 is CASSEPTYTSDRGKEWDTQYF. DNA of the CDR3: TGTGCCAGCAGTGAACCCACCTACACGAGCGACAGGGGGAAGGAATGGGATACGCAGTATTTT. The chain combines TRBV25-1 with TRBJ2-3, with 9 bases that match TRBD1. Trimming took 2 bases from V and 6 from J; bases not matched to a gene: 24. The CDR3 is 21 residues long. Germline V gene lookup returns CDR1 MGHDK and CDR2 SYGVNS.

The chain couples TRBV29-1 to TRBJ2-7, with a weak D call TRBD1 (6 bases). Trimming removed 6 bases from V and 4 bases from J, with 13 bases in between. CDR1 SQVTM and CDR2 ANQGSEA come from the germline V gene. The CDR3 loop spans 12 amino acids. The CDR3 nucleotides read TGCAGCGTAACAGGGTTGGGTTACGAGCAGTACTTC. This translates into CSVTGLGYEQYF.

The chain is built from TRBV28 and TRBJ2-7, with D unresolved. V was cut by 3 bases and J by 6 bases, with 6 bases left in between. The CDR3 loop spans 11 amino acids. CDR1 and CDR2 from the germline V gene are MDHEN and SYDVKM. DNA for the CDR3: TGTGCCAGCAGTTTTAGACGCGAGCAGTACTTC. Its protein is CASSFRREQYF.

The chain couples TRBV11-2 to TRBJ2-5; the D is unclear. V was trimmed by 5 bases and J by 5 bases, leaving 18 bases between them. This CDR3 contains 15 residues. The germline V gene encodes CDR1 SGHAT and CDR2 FQNNGV. The CDR3 reads CASSLNKRYGETQYF. CDR3 bases: TGTGCCAGCAGCCTAAATAAGCGATATGGGGAGACCCAGTACTTC.

V usage is TRBV12-3 or TRBV12-4 and J usage is TRBJ2-7; TRBD2 matches 9 bases. This CDR3 has 15 amino acids. Losses at the gene ends were 4 bases for V and 3 bases for J; bases not matched to a gene: 7. The CDR3: CASSSQREAYYEQYF. CDR3 DNA sequence: TGTGCCAGCAGTTCACAGCGGGAGGCCTACTACGAGCAGTACTTC.

This chain connects TRBV9 to TRBJ2-7; no clear D. The J call is in doubt because the DNA end fits TRBJ2-5 better. This CDR3 contains 15 residues. Per germline, CDR1 SGDLS and CDR2 YYNGEE. The CDR3 sequence: CASSVSRGDKETQYF. The CDR3 DNA sequence: TGTGCCAGCAGCGTAAGTCGCGGAGATAAAGAGACCCAGTACTTC.

The chain employs TRBV4-3 and TRBJ1-5; the D is unclear. Germline values: CDR1 LGHNA, CDR2 YSLEER. This CDR3 has 15 amino acids. V was cut by 3 bases and J by 2 bases, with 11 bases left in between. The CDR3 DNA reads TGCGCCAGCAGCCAGAGGCAAAATGGCAATCAGCCCCAGCATTTT. Encoded protein: CASSQRQNGNQPQHF.